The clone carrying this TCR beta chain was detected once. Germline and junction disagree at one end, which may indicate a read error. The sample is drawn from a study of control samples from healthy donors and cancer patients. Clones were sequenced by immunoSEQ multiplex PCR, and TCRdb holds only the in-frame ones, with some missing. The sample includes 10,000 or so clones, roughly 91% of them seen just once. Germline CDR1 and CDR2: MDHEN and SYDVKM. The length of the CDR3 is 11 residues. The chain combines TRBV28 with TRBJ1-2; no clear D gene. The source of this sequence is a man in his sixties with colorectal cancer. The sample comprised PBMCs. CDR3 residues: CASSLRAPPAF. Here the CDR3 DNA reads TGTGCCAGCAGTTTGCGGGCCCCGCCCGCCTTC.